This T cell receptor beta chain comes out of a study of beta chain features in type 1 diabetes. Study results and limitations: For cells with high TCR expression, cDNA sequencing could yield over-representation. PCR may have favored shorter templates equally in patients and controls.

Germline CDR1 SGHTA, CDR2 FQGNSA. The CDR3 extends over 16 amino acids. V was clipped by 1 base and J by 1 base, with 8 bases between them. Worth noting for this clone: Its cognate antigen is unknown.

The sequenced template was cDNA made from the entire isolated RNA. Measured with immunoSEQ multiplex PCR; TCRdb has only the in-frame clones, and not every one. The table lists 430,000 or so clones, roughly an eighth of them singletons. The origin of this receptor is a woman younger than 30 in good health. Sequenced: naive CD4+ T cells from blood. This sequence joins TRBV7-2 and TRBJ2-6; D is unclear. Here the CDR3 reads CASSLVSRSGANVLTF. CDR3 in DNA: TGTGCCAGCAGCTTAGTTAGCAGATCTGGGGCCAACGTCCTGACTTTC.